This record concerns one T cell receptor (beta chain) sequence. The sample is drawn from a study of T cells in Graves' hyperthyroidism and ophthalmopathy. V was clipped by 5 bases and J by 0 bases, with 11 bases between them. From germline, CDR1 is DFQATT and CDR2 SNEGSKA (reference sequence). The CDR3 length is 13 residues. Authors of the study amplified TCR beta CDR3 regions from RNA transcripts. First-round RT-PCR of the TCR CDR3 relied on the HTBI primer set. TCRdb re-called the multiplex PCR reads with MiXCR, one entry per CDR3 protein. The sample carries over 700,000 distinct CDR3 sequences, 35% to 40% recorded once.

The genes are TRBV20-1 and TRBJ2-7, with D maybe TRBD1 (5 bases). Sequencing was performed on blood. This receptor was obtained from a man between 18 and 35 years old with Graves' hyperthyroidism. The CDR3 nucleotides read TGCAGTGCTGGACAAGCCGTCTCCTACGAGCAGTACTTC. Protein: CSAGQAVSYEQYF.